A single sample gave rise to the 4 T cell receptor beta chains below, sequenced in a study of OX40 agonist ivuxolimab in advanced cancers. Library construction relied on the immunoSEQ multiplex PCR assay. TCRdb re-hosts the immuneACCESS table, in-frame sequences only. Its copies lack some clones; in the studies checked, an unresolved V gene accounts for under half of them, and the cause for the rest is not known. The table for this sample lists approximately 100,000 clones; roughly 90% of them were counted only once. The ten biggest clones cover around 0.85% of the sample. The starting material was CD4+ or CD8+ T cells sorted from blood, obtained in a trial of the OX40 agonist ivuxolimab. These receptors were taken from an adult with an advanced solid tumor such as melanoma, head and neck, liver or kidney cancer.

V usage is TRBV30 and J usage is TRBJ1-2; D remains ambiguous. This CDR3 has 13 residues. V gave up 5 bases and J gave up 4 bases, with 14 bases separating them. CDR1 and CDR2 (germline): GTSNPN, SVGIG (reference sequence). As DNA, the CDR3 is TGTGCCTGGGATAACCCGGGGTCCTATGGCTACACCTTC. This translates into CAWDNPGSYGYTF.

This chain connects TRBV4-2 to TRBJ2-3; the D is unclear. Trimming shortened V by 1 base and J by 2 bases, and 7 bases separated the two germline ends. The CDR3 is made up of 14 amino acids. Germline values: CDR1 LGHNA, CDR2 YNFKEQ. For the CDR3, the DNA is TGTGCCAGCAGCCAAGGTAGCTCCACAGATACGCAGTATTTT. Translating gives CASSQGSSTDTQYF.

The chain recombines TRBV5-4 with TRBJ2-6, with TRBD2 matching over 14 bases. Germline V gives CDR1 SGHNT, CDR2 YYREEE (reference sequence). This CDR3 comprises 19 residues. V lost 4 bases, J lost 0 bases, and 6 bases stayed unmatched. CDR3: CASSRLAGGLLSGANVLTF. The DNA of the CDR3 is TGTGCCAGCAGCCGACTAGCGGGGGGGCTCCTCTCTGGGGCCAACGTCCTGACTTTC.

DNA for the CDR3: TGTGCCAGCCACAGGACAGGGGAGGTAGGAGGCTACACCTTC. Protein product: CASHRTGEVGGYTF. The rearrangement joins TRBV19 to TRBJ1-2; 9 nucleotides align to TRBD1. Looked up from germline, CDR1 is LNHDA and CDR2 is SQIVND (reference sequence). This CDR3 has 14 residues. V lost 9 bases and J lost 8; bases outside the gene matches: 13.